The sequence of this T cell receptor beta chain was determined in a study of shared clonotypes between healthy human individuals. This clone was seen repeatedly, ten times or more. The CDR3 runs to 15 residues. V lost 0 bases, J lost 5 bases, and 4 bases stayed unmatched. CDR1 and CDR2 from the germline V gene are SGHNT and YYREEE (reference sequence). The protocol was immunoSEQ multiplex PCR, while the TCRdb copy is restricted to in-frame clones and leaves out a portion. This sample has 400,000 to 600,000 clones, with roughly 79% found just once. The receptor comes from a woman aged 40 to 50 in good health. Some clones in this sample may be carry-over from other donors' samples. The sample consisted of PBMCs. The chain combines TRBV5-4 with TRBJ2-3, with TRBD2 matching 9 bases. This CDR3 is CASSLEREAGDTQYF. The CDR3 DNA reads TGTGCCAGCAGCTTGGAGCGGGAGGCTGGAGATACGCAGTATTTT.